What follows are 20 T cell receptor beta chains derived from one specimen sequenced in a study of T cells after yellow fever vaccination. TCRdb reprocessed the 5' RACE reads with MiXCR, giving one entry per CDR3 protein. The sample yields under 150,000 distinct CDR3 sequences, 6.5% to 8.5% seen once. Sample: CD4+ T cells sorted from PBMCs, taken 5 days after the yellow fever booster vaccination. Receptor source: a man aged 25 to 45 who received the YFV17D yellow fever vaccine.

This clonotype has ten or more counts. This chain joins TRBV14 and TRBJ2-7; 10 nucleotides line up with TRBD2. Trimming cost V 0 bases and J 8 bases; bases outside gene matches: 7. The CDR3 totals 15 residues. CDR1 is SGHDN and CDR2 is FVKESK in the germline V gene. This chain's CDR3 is CASSQDREREGKQYF. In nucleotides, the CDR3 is TGTGCCAGCAGCCAAGATAGGGAGCGGGAGGGTAAGCAGTACTTC.

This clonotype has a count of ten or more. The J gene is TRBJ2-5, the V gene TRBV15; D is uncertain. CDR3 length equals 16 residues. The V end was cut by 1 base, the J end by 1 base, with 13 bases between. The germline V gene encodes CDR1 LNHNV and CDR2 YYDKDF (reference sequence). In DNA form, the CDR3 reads TGTGCCACCAGCAGAGGTTCCCCCACAAGCCAAGAGACCCAGTACTTC. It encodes CATSRGSPTSQETQYF.

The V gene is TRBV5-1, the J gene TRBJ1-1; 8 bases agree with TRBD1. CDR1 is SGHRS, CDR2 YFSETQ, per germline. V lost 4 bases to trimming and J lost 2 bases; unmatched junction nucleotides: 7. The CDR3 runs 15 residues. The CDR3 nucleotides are TGCGCCAGCAGCACAGACAGGGGATTTAACACTGAAGCTTTCTTT. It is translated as CASSTDRGFNTEAFF.

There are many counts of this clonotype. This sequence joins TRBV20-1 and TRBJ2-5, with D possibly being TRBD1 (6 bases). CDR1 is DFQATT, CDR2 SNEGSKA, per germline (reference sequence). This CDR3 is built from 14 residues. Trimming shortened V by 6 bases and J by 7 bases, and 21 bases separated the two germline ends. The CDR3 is CSAPGVHDRGTQYF. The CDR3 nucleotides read TGCAGTGCCCCAGGGGTCCACGATCGGGGGACCCAGTACTTC.

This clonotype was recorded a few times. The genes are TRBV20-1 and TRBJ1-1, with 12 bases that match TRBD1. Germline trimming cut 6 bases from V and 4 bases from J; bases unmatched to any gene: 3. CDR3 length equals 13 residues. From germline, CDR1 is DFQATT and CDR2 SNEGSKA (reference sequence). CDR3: CSAKGQGATEAFF. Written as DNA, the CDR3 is TGCAGTGCAAAGGGACAGGGGGCCACTGAAGCTTTCTTT.

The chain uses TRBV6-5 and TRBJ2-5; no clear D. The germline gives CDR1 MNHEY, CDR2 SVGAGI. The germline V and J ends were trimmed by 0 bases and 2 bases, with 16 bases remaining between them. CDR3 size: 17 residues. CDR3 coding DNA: TGTGCCAGCAGTTACTCGGACGCAACCTCCTATCAAGAGACCCAGTACTTC. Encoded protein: CASSYSDATSYQETQYF.

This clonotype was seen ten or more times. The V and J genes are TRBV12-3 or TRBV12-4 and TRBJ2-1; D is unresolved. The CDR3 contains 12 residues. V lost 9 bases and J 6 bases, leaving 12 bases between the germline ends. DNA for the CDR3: TGTGCCAGTATCCTGCCGTCCAATGAGCAGTTCTTC. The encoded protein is CASILPSNEQFF.

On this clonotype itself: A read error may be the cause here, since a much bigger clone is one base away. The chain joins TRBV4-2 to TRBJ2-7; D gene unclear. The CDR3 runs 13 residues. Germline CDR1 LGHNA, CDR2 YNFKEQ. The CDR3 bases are TGTGGCAGCAGCCAAGTCATAGAAACCGAGCAGTACTTC. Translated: CGSSQVIETEQYF.

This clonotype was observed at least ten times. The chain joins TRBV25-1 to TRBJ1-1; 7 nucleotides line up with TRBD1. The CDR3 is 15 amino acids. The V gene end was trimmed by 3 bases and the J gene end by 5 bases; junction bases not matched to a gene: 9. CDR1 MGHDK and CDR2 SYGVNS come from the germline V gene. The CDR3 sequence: CASSEWGQQATEAFF. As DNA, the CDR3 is TGTGCCAGCAGTGAGTGGGGACAGCAGGCGACTGAAGCTTTCTTT.

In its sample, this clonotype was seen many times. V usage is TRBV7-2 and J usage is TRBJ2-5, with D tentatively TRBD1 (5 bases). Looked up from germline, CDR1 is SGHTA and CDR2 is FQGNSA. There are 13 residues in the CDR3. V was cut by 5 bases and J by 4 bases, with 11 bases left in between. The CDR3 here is CASSPQGGETQYF. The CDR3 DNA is TGTGCCAGCAGCCCTCAGGGCGGAGAGACCCAGTACTTC.

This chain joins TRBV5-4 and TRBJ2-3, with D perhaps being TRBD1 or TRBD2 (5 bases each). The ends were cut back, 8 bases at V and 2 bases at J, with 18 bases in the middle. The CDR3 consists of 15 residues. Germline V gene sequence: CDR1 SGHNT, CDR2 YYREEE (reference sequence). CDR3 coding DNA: TGTGCCAGTCGGGGACCAACTTCGGTCACAGATACGCAGTATTTT. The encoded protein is CASRGPTSVTDTQYF.

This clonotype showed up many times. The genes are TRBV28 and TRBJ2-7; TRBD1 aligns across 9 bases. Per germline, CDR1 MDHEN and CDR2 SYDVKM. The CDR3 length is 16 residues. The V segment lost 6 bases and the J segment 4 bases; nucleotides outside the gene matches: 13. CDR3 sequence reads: CASRRRSGTGQYEQYF. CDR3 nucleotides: TGTGCCAGCAGGCGCCGCTCCGGGACAGGGCAATACGAGCAGTACTTC.

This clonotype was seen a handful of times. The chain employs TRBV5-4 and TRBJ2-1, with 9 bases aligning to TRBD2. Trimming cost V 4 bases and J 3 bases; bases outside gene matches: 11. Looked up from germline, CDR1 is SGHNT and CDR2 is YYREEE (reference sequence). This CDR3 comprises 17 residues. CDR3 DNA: TGTGCCAGCAGCCCAAGTATAGCGGGAGAGATCTACAATGAGCAGTTCTTC. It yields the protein CASSPSIAGEIYNEQFF.

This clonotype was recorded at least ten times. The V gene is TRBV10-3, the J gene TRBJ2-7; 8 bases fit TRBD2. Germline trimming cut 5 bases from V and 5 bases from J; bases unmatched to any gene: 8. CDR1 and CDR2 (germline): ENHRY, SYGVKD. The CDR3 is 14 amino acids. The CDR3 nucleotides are TGTGCCATCAGTAATTTAGCGGGGCAAAACGAGCAGTACTTC. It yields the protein CAISNLAGQNEQYF.

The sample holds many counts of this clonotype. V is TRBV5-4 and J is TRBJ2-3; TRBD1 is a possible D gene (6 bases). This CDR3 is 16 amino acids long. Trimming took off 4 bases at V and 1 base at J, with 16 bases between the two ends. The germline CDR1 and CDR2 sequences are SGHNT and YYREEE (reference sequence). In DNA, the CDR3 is TGTGCCAGCAGCCGCGCTAAGGGGGAAGGCACAGATACGCAGTATTTT. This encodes CASSRAKGEGTDTQYF. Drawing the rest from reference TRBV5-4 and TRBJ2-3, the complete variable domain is ETGVTQSPTHLIKTRGQQVTLRCSSQSGHNTVSWYQQALGQGPQFIFQYYREEENGRGNFPPRFSGLQFPNYSSELNVNALELDDSALYLCASSRAKGEGTDTQYFGPGTRLTVL.

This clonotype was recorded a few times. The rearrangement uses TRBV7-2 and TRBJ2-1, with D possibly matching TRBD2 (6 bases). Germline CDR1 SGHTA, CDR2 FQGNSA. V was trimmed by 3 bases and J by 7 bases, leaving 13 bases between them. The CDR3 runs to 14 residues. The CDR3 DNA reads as TGTGCCAGCAGCTTCCATAGCGGTAGGAATGAGCAGTTCTTC. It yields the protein CASSFHSGRNEQFF.

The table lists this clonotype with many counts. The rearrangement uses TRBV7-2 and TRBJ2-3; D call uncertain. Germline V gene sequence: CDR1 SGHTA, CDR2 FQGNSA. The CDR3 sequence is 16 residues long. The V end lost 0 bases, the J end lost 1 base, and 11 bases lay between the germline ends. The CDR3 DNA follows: TGTGCCAGCAGCTTAGCCCCAAATATCGGCACAGATACGCAGTATTTT. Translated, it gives CASSLAPNIGTDTQYF. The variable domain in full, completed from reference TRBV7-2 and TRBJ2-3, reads GAGVSQSPSNKVTEKGKDVELRCDPISGHTALYWYRQSLGQGLEFLIYFQGNSAPDKSGLPSDRFSAERTGGSVSTLTIQRTQQEDSAVYLCASSLAPNIGTDTQYFGPGTRLTVL.

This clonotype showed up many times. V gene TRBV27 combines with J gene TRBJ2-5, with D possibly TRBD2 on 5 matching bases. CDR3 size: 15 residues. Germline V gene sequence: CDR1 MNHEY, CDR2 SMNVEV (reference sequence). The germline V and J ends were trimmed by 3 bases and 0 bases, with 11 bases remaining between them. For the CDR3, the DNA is TGTGCCAGCAGTTTGGTAGCGTCGAACCAAGAGACCCAGTACTTC. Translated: CASSLVASNQETQYF.

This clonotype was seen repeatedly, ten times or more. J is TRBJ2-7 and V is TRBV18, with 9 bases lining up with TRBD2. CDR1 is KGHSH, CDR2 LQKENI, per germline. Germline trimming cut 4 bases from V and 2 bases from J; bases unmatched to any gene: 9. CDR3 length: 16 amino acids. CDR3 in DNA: TGTGCCAGCTCACGCAACATAGCGGGGGCCACCTACGAGCAGTACTTC. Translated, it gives CASSRNIAGATYEQYF.

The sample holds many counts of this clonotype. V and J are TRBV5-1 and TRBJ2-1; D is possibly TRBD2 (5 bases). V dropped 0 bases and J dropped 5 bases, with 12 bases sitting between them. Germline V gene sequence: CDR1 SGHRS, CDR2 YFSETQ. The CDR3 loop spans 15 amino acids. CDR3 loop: CASSLVLASNNEQFF. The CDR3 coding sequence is TGCGCCAGCAGCTTGGTTCTAGCATCCAACAATGAGCAGTTCTTC.